The present T cell receptor beta chain was sequenced within a study of T cells in Graves' hyperthyroidism and ophthalmopathy. In this sample, this clonotype turned up a few times. A much larger clone sits a single nucleotide away, making a read error possible. RNA transcripts were the template for amplifying TCR beta CDR3 regions. HTBI primers were the set used in a first-round RT-PCR of the TCR CDR3. TCRdb re-analysed the multiplex PCR reads in MiXCR, keeping a single row per CDR3 protein. Here the sample spans hundreds of thousands of distinct CDR3 sequences, roughly 15% being singletons. The clonotype comes from a woman between 18 and 29 years old with Graves' hyperthyroidism. The sample was blood.

This CDR3 is CASSFPLAGTYEQFF. For the CDR3, the DNA is TGTGCCAGCAGTTTTCCCCTAGCGGGGACGTACGAGCAGTTCTTC. The V call is TRBV28, the J call TRBJ2-1; 9 bases line up with TRBD2. Germline assignment: CDR1 MDHEN and CDR2 SYDVKM. This CDR3 has 15 amino acids. Trimming took 3 bases from V and 10 from J; bases not matched to a gene: 10.